This TCR beta chain appears in the sequencing data of a study of beta chain features in type 1 diabetes. As for this clone: The antigen is not known.

Findings of the study overall: Reduced insertions and increased deletions marked VDJ junctions in type 1 diabetes patients.

The CDR3 totals 14 residues. Per germline, CDR1 MNHNS and CDR2 SASEGT. V gave up 3 bases and J gave up 0 bases, with 8 bases separating them. Reverse transcribing all isolated RNA meant expressed TCRB transcripts were sequenced. Each stem cell-like memory T cell sample yielded about 1.01 million reads on average. Clones were read by immunoSEQ multiplex PCR, and TCRdb kept only the in-frame ones, dropping some. The table shows approximately 15,000 clones, with just under 55% occurring only once. The genes are TRBV6-1 and TRBJ1-1, with D uncertain. The sequenced sample was stem cell memory CD4+ T cells from blood. The receptor was derived from a woman younger than 30 in good health. CDR3 nucleotide sequence: TGTGCCAGCAGTGATCGCTCAGTGAACACTGAAGCTTTCTTT. It encodes CASSDRSVNTEAFF.